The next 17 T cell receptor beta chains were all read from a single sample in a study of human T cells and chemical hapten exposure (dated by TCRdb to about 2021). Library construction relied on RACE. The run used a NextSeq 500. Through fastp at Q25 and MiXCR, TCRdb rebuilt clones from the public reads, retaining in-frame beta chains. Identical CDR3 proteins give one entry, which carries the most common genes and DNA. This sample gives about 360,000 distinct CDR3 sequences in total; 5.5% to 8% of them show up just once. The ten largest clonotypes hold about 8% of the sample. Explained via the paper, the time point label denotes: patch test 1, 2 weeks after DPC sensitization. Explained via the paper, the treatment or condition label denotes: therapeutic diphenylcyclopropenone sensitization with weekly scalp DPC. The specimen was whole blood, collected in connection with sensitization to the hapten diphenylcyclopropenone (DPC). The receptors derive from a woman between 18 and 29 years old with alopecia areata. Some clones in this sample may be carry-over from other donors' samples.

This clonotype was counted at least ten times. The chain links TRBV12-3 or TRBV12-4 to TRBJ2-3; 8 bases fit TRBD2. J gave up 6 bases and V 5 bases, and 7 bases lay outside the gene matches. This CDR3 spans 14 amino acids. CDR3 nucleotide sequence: TGTGCCAGCAGTCTGAGCGGGGGCGGGGATACGCAGTATTTT. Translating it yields CASSLSGGGDTQYF.

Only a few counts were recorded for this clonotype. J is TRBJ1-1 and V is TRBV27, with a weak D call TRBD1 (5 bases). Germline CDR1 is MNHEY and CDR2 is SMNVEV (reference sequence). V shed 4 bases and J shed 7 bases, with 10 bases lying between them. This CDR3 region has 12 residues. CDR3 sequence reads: CASSSRRGEAFF. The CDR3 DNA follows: TGTGCCAGCAGTTCTCGAAGGGGTGAAGCTTTCTTT.

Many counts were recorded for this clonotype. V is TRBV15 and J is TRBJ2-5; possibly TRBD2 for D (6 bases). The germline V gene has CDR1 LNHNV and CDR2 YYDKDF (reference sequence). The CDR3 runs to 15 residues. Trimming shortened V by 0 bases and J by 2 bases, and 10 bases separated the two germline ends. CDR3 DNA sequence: TGTGCCACCAGCAGAGATCAAGGGACTCAAGAGACCCAGTACTTC. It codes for CATSRDQGTQETQYF.

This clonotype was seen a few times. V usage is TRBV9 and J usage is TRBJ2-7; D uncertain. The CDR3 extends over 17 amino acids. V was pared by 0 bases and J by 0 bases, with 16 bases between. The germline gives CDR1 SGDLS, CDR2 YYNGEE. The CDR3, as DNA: TGTGCCAGCAGCGTAGGCCAGAGTGTCAGATTCTCCTACGAGCAGTACTTC. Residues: CASSVGQSVRFSYEQYF.

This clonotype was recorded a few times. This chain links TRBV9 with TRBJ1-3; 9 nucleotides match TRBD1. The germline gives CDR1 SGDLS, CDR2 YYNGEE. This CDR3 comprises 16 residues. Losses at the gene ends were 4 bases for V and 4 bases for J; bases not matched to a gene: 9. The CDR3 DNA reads TGTGCCAGCAGCTTGGGGACAGGGACGTCCGGAAACACCATATATTTT. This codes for CASSLGTGTSGNTIYF.

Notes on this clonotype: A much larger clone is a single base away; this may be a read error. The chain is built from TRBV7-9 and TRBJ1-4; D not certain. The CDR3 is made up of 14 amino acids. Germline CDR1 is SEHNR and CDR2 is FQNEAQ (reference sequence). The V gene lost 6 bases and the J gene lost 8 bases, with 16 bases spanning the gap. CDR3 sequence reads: CASRPEVGNEKLFF. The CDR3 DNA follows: TGTGCCAGCAGGCCCGAGGTGGGTAACGAAAAACTGTTTTTT. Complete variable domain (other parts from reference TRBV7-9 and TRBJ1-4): DTGVSQNPRHKITKRGQNVTFRCDPISEHNRLYWYRQTLGQGPEFLTYFQNEAQLEKSRLLSDRFSAERPKGSFSTLEIQRTEQGDSAMYLCASRPEVGNEKLFFGSGTQLSVL.

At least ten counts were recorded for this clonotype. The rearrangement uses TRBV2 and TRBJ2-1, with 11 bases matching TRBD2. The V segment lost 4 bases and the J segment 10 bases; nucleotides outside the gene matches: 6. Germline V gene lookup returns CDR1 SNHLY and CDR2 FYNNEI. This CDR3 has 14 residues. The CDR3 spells CASSGLAGFIEQFF. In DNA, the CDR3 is TGTGCCAGCAGTGGACTAGCGGGGTTCATCGAGCAGTTCTTC. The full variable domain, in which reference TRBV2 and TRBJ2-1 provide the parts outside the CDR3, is EPEVTQTPSHQVTQMGQEVILRCVPISNHLYFYWYRQILGQKVEFLVSFYNNEISEKSEIFDDQFSVERPDGSNFTLKIRSTKLEDSAMYFCASSGLAGFIEQFFGPGTRLTVL.

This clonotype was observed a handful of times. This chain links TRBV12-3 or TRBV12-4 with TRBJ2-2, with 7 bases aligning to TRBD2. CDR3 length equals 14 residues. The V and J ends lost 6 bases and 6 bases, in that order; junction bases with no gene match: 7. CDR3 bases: TGTGCCAGCAGCTCCGGGACTAACCCCGGGGAGCTGTTTTTT. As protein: CASSSGTNPGELFF.

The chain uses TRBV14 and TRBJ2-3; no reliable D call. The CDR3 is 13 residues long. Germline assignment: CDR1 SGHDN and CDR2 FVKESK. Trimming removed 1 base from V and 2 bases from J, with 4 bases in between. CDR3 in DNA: TGTGCCAGCAGCCAAGGGTTCACAGATACGCAGTATTTT. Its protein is CASSQGFTDTQYF.

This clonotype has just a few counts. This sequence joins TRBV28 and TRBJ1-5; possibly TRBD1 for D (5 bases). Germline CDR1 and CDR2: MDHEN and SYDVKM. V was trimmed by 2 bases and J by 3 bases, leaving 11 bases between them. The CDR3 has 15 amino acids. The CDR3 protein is CASSLGDPLNQPQHF. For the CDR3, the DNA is TGTGCCAGCAGTTTAGGGGACCCCCTCAATCAGCCCCAGCATTTT.

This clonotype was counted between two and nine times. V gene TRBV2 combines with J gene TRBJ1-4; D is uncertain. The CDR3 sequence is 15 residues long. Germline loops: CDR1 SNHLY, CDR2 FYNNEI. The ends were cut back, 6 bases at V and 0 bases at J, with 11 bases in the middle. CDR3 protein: CASSAPWATNEKLFF. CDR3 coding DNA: TGTGCCAGCAGCGCCCCGTGGGCAACTAATGAAAAACTGTTTTTT.

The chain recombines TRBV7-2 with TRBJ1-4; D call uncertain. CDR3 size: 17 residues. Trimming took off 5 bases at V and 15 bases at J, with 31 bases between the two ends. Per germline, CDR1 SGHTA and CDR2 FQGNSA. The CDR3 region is CASSRRNIIDPGGGMFF. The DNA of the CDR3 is TGTGCCAGCAGCCGAAGAAATATAATAGATCCCGGAGGAGGAATGTTTTTT.

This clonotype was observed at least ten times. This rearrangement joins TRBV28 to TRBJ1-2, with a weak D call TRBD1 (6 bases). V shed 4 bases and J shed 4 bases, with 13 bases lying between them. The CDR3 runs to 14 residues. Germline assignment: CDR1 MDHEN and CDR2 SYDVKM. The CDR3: CASSSQGSFYGYTF. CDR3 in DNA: TGTGCCAGCAGTTCTCAGGGGAGTTTCTATGGCTACACCTTC.

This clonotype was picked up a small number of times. The CDR3 loop reads CTSSQASGYFTGELFF. The CDR3, as DNA: TGCACCAGCAGCCAAGCTAGCGGCTATTTCACCGGGGAGCTGTTTTTT. The rearrangement links TRBV1 to TRBJ2-2; the tabulated D call, TRBD2, remains unverified against the DNA. TRBV1 is marked as a pseudogene. The CDR3 is 16 amino acids.

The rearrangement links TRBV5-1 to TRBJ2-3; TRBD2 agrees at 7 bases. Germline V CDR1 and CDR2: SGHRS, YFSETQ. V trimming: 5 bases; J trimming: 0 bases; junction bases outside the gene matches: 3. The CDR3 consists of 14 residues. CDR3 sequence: CASRGTTSTDTQYF. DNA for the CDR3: TGCGCCAGCAGGGGGACTACCAGCACAGATACGCAGTATTTT.

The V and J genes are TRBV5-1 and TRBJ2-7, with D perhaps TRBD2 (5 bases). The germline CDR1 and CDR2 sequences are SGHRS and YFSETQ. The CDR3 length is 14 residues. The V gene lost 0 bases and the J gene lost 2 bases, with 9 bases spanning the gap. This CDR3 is CASSLEGSAYEQYF. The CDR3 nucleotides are TGCGCCAGCAGCTTGGAGGGTAGCGCCTACGAGCAGTACTTC.

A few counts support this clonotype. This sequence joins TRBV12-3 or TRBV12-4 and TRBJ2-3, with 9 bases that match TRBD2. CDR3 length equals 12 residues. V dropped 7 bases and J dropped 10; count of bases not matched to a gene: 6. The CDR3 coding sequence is TGTGCCAGCACTTTTGAGCGGGAGGCGCAGTATTTT. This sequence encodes CASTFEREAQYF.